The 8 T cell receptor beta chains listed next were all sequenced from one sample in a study of PD-1 blockade in classical Hodgkin lymphoma. Exposure to brentuximab vedotin varied, and each patient had relapsed following autologous stem cell transplantation. The data were produced by immunoSEQ multiplex PCR, yet TCRdb's version contains in-frame clones alone and is incomplete. This table has 40,000 to 55,000 clones, 88% appearing once. Sequencing used peripheral blood mononuclear cells (PBMCs), obtained at baseline. Receptors originate from a human donor with classical Hodgkin lymphoma.

The V call is TRBV9, the J call TRBJ2-3; 7 nucleotides agree with TRBD1. The CDR3 is 16 residues long. Trimming at V came to 3 bases and at J to 1 base, leaving 8 bases not matched to a gene. The V gene's germline CDR1 is SGDLS and CDR2 YYNGEE. This CDR3 reads CASSANRDSRTDTQYF. The DNA for the CDR3 is TGTGCCAGCAGCGCAAACCGGGACAGCCGCACAGATACGCAGTATTTT.

The chain links TRBV6-1 to TRBJ2-5, with D perhaps TRBD2 (5 bases). From germline, CDR1 is MNHNS and CDR2 SASEGT. Deletions cut 7 bases from V and 2 bases from J, with 11 bases between. This CDR3 has 13 amino acids. The CDR3 bases are TGTGCCAGCAACCCCGGGGAGCAAGAGACCCAGTACTTC. Amino acids: CASNPGEQETQYF.

The gene calls are TRBV10-3 and TRBJ2-1; D is perhaps TRBD2 (6 bases). Germline V gives CDR1 ENHRY, CDR2 SYGVKD. The CDR3 has 13 residues. Trimming left V 6 bases short and J 4 bases short, with 10 bases between. CDR3 DNA sequence: TGTGCCATCAGAGGGGACTTGTACAATGAGCAGTTCTTC. It is translated as CAIRGDLYNEQFF.

The chain joins TRBV11-2 to TRBJ2-3; D might be TRBD1 (6 bases). Trimming took 5 bases from V and 2 from J, leaving 14 bases between them. The germline V gene has CDR1 SGHAT and CDR2 FQNNGV. The CDR3 is 15 residues long. The CDR3 sequence: CASSPGQTLTDTQYF. CDR3 nucleotide sequence: TGTGCCAGCAGCCCAGGACAGACTCTCACAGATACGCAGTATTTT.

The chain recombines TRBV5-6 with TRBJ1-2; no definite D call. Germline lookup yields CDR1 SGHDT and CDR2 YYEEEE. V gave up 0 bases and J gave up 4 bases, with 16 bases separating them. CDR3 length equals 16 residues. The CDR3 region is CASSLAWRGWAYGYTF. CDR3 sequence (DNA): TGTGCCAGCAGCTTGGCCTGGAGAGGGTGGGCCTATGGCTACACCTTC. Combining the CDR3 with reference TRBV5-6 and TRBJ1-2 gives the whole variable domain DAGVTQSPTHLIKTRGQQVTLRCSPKSGHDTVSWYQQALGQGPQFIFQYYEEEERQRGNFPDRFSGHQFPNYSSELNVNALLLGDSALYLCASSLAWRGWAYGYTFGSGTRLTVV.

The chain has TRBV4-1 and TRBJ2-4; 7 bases map to TRBD2. The CDR3 runs to 16 residues. Germline V lookup: CDR1 MGHRA, CDR2 YSYEKL. The junction had 7 bases not matched to a gene; V was cut back by 2 bases and J by 3 bases. In DNA, the CDR3 is TGCGCCAGCAGCCAAATACGGGGGGATGGCAAAAACATTCAGTACTTC. Translating gives CASSQIRGDGKNIQYF.

The V call is TRBV5-1, the J call TRBJ1-1; 8 positions agree with TRBD1. Losses at the gene ends were 3 bases for V and 5 bases for J; bases not matched to a gene: 3. Germline V gene data show CDR1 as SGHRS and CDR2 as YFSETQ. The CDR3 sequence is 13 residues long. The CDR3 sequence is CASSSDRGTEAFF. The DNA for the CDR3 is TGCGCCAGCAGCTCTGACAGGGGAACTGAAGCTTTCTTT.

The chain carries TRBV13 and TRBJ2-3; D is tentatively TRBD1 or TRBD2 (5 bases each). There are 16 residues in the CDR3. Germline CDR1 and CDR2: PRHDT and FYEKMQ (reference sequence). Trimming removed 2 bases at V and 0 bases at J, with 12 bases between. CDR3 loop: CASSLSGTLSTDTQYF. The CDR3, as DNA: TGTGCCAGCAGCTTAAGTGGGACCTTAAGCACAGATACGCAGTATTTT.